Presented here are 30 T cell receptor beta chains from one specimen sequenced in a study of blood T cell repertoires in COVID-19 (TCRdb year 2020). Libraries were constructed by the immunoSEQ multiplex PCR assay. TCRdb holds this immuneACCESS table with in-frame rearrangements only. Some clones are missing; in checked studies, unresolved V genes explain under half, and the rest has no known cause. This sample lists around 140,000 clones; roughly 82% were detected once. The ten top clones hold approximately 5% of the sample. Source material: peripheral blood. The receptors shown here come from a human donor in a cohort sampled during active COVID-19.

The V gene is TRBV27, the J gene TRBJ1-2, with TRBD1 identical over 9 bases. The CDR3 has 14 amino acids. Germline trimming cut 7 bases from V and 5 bases from J; bases unmatched to any gene: 8. Germline loops: CDR1 MNHEY, CDR2 SMNVEV (reference sequence). CDR3 sequence reads: CASKPGQGGYGYTF. CDR3 bases: TGTGCCAGCAAACCGGGACAGGGAGGGTATGGCTACACCTTC.

The gene calls are TRBV30 and TRBJ2-3; 12 nucleotides align to TRBD2. V shed 0 bases and J 4 bases; nucleotides not matched to a gene: 5. Germline CDR1 and CDR2: GTSNPN and SVGIG (reference sequence). This CDR3 spans 16 amino acids. CDR3 residues: CAWSVGLAGSADTQYF. The DNA for the CDR3 is TGTGCCTGGAGTGTTGGACTAGCGGGAAGCGCAGATACGCAGTATTTT.

The genes are TRBV19 and TRBJ2-7; 8 nucleotides match TRBD1. The CDR3 covers 15 residues. The junction had 10 bases not matched to a gene; V was cut back by 6 bases and J by 3 bases. CDR1 and CDR2 (germline): LNHDA, SQIVND (reference sequence). The CDR3 is CASSLTGQGRYEQYV. The CDR3 DNA follows: TGTGCCAGTAGCCTAACCGGACAGGGCCGCTACGAGCAGTACGTC.

The chain has TRBV6-6 and TRBJ1-2; 8 bases agree with TRBD1. V shed 9 bases, J shed 2 bases, and the junction held 8 bases outside the gene matches. CDR3 length: 14 residues. Germline V gives CDR1 MNHNY, CDR2 SVGAGI (reference sequence). CDR3 bases: TGTGCCAGTTGTGGGCAGGGGGCGAACTATGGCTACACCTTC. It is translated as CASCGQGANYGYTF.

The rearrangement links TRBV29-1 to TRBJ2-3; possible D gene TRBD2, 6 bases. V lost 6 bases and J 4 bases, leaving 14 bases between the germline ends. The CDR3 is 13 residues long. The germline gives CDR1 SQVTM, CDR2 ANQGSEA. DNA for the CDR3: TGCAGCGTCAAGGGCAGGGAGGCAGATACGCAGTATTTT. Translation: CSVKGREADTQYF.

This chain links TRBV5-1 with TRBJ2-1; TRBD2 matches 7 bases. The trim removed 7 bases at V and 0 bases at J, leaving 10 bases unmatched. This CDR3 has 16 amino acids. The germline gives CDR1 SGHRS, CDR2 YFSETQ. For the CDR3, the DNA is TGCGCCAGCCTTGGATCCGCGGGAGACTCCTACAATGAGCAGTTCTTC. Protein product: CASLGSAGDSYNEQFF.

V is TRBV21-1 and J is TRBJ2-7; TRBD2, the table's D call, was not compared with the DNA. TRBV21-1 counts as a pseudogene. The length of the CDR3 is 18 residues. CDR3 sequence reads: CASSSGLAGGPRYNEQYV. CDR3 DNA sequence: TGTGCCAGCAGCAGCGGACTAGCGGGAGGGCCTCGATACAACGAGCAGTACGTC.

This clone occurred once. V usage is TRBV24-1 and J usage is TRBJ2-6; 11 positions match TRBD1. V trimming: 4 bases; J trimming: 1 base; junction bases outside the gene matches: 11. Looked up from germline, CDR1 is KGHDR and CDR2 is SFDVKD. This CDR3 comprises 20 residues. CDR3 nucleotides: TGTGCCACCAGTGACTCTCGCTCCGGGACAGGGGGGTCTGGGGCCAACGTCCTGACTTTC. Translation gives CATSDSRSGTGGSGANVLTF.

The CDR3: CASSWPTSVLSSYNEQFF. In DNA, the CDR3 is TGTGCCAGCAGTTGGCCCACCTCCGTCCTCAGCTCCTACAATGAGCAGTTCTTC. This chain joins TRBV28 and TRBJ2-1; D ambiguous. Trimming took off 4 bases at V and 0 bases at J, with 19 bases between the two ends. CDR1 is MDHEN and CDR2 is SYDVKM in the germline V gene. This CDR3 is built from 18 residues. The full variable domain, rest sourced from reference TRBV28 and TRBJ2-1, is DVKVTQSSRYLVKRTGEKVFLECVQDMDHENMFWYRQDPGLGLRLIYFSYDVKMKEKGDIPEGYSVSREKKERFSLILESASTNQTSMYLCASSWPTSVLSSYNEQFFGPGTRLTVL.

V and J are TRBV18 and TRBJ1-1; TRBD1 agrees at 9 bases. Germline lookup yields CDR1 KGHSH and CDR2 LQKENI. The ends lost 6 bases at V and 1 base at J; junction bases unmatched: 9. The CDR3 is 16 amino acids. The DNA for the CDR3 is TGTGCCAGCTCCCCGGGGGCACAGGGGGCGAACACTGAAGCTTTCTTT. Encoded protein: CASSPGAQGANTEAFF.

The genes are TRBV5-1 and TRBJ2-3, with 9 bases that match TRBD1. The V gene's germline CDR1 is SGHRS and CDR2 YFSETQ. The V and J ends lost 3 bases and 6 bases, in that order; junction bases with no gene match: 8. The CDR3 extends over 15 amino acids. The CDR3 region is CASSYLQGAGDTQYF. CDR3 DNA sequence: TGCGCCAGCAGCTACCTACAGGGGGCTGGTGATACGCAGTATTTT.

This chain joins TRBV12-3 or TRBV12-4 and TRBJ2-5, with 9 bases fitting TRBD1. The length of the CDR3 is 13 residues. V dropped 5 bases and J dropped 3; count of bases not matched to a gene: 1. CDR3 sequence reads: CASSGTGKETQYF. The CDR3 DNA is TGTGCCAGCAGTGGGACAGGGAAAGAGACCCAGTACTTC.

V usage is TRBV9 and J usage is TRBJ2-3; the match to TRBD2 covers 9 bases. Germline V gene lookup returns CDR1 SGDLS and CDR2 YYNGEE. This CDR3 is built from 17 residues. V was clipped by 3 bases and J by 6 bases; unmatched bases: 14. CDR3 sequence (DNA): TGTGCCAGCAGCGCGTTTGGGGGGCGGGAGGGCCTTGATACGCAGTATTTT. It encodes CASSAFGGREGLDTQYF.

As regards this clone: In the same sample, other DNA sequences code for this CDR3. The chain links TRBV5-6 to TRBJ2-7; no firm D call. The CDR3 runs 12 residues. Trimming stripped 0 bases from V and 2 bases from J, with 3 bases between. Per the germline V gene, CDR1 is SGHDT and CDR2 is YYEEEE. The chain's CDR3 is CASSLGAYEQYV. CDR3 bases: TGTGCCAGCAGCTTGGGCGCCTACGAGCAGTACGTC.

The chain joins TRBV19 to TRBJ1-5; D is possibly TRBD1 (5 bases). The germline V gene encodes CDR1 LNHDA and CDR2 SQIVND (reference sequence). Between the trimmed V and J ends, which lost 4 bases and 4 bases, there was a span of 11 bases. The CDR3 covers 14 residues. The CDR3 reads CASSTDSGNQPQHF. In DNA form, the CDR3 reads TGTGCCAGTAGTACCGACAGTGGGAATCAGCCCCAGCATTTT.

CDR3 region: CASGPGTDQETQYF. CDR3 bases: TGTGCTAGTGGTCCAGGGACTGACCAAGAGACCCAGTACTTC. The rearrangement uses TRBV12-5 and TRBJ2-5, with D perhaps TRBD2 (6 bases). The CDR3 has 14 amino acids. Germline V lookup: CDR1 LGHNT, CDR2 FRNRAP. The ends were cut back, 5 bases at V and 0 bases at J, with 10 bases in the middle.

The chain joins TRBV19 to TRBJ1-5; D is ambiguous. The CDR3 has 14 amino acids. V was pared by 3 bases and J by 2 bases, with 8 bases between. CDR1 is LNHDA, CDR2 SQIVND, per germline (reference sequence). The CDR3 DNA sequence: TGTGCCAGTAGTATCCTCTCCGGCAATCAGCCCCAGCATTTT. The encoded protein is CASSILSGNQPQHF.

The CDR3 coding sequence is TGTGCCACCAGGGACCCAGGGGATGGGGGCTACACCTTC. Encoded protein: CATRDPGDGGYTF. The chain employs TRBV24-1 and TRBJ1-2, with a tentative D call TRBD1 (6 bases). The germline V gene encodes CDR1 KGHDR and CDR2 SFDVKD. Trimming removed 7 bases at V and 8 bases at J, with 16 bases between. The CDR3 runs to 13 residues.

The chain employs TRBV5-1 and TRBJ2-2; 10 nucleotides align to TRBD1. The germline CDR1 and CDR2 sequences are SGHRS and YFSETQ. With 3 bases clipped from V and 7 bases from J, the junction kept 6 bases outside the gene matches. The CDR3 sequence is 15 residues long. This CDR3 is CASSYGTGEVGELFF. CDR3 DNA sequence: TGCGCCAGCAGCTACGGGACAGGGGAAGTCGGGGAGCTGTTTTTT.

The J gene is TRBJ1-2, the V gene TRBV19, with TRBD1 identical over 7 bases. Germline loops: CDR1 LNHDA, CDR2 SQIVND (reference sequence). The CDR3 loop spans 13 amino acids. Unmatched junction bases numbered 10, after V lost 7 bases and J lost 8 bases. Here the CDR3 reads CASNPDRVGGYTF. As DNA, the CDR3 is TGTGCCAGTAACCCCGACAGGGTCGGAGGCTACACCTTC.

The genes are TRBV29-1 and TRBJ2-3; 9 bases are a match to TRBD2. In germline, CDR1 is SQVTM, CDR2 ANQGSEA. V dropped 1 base and J dropped 5; count of bases not matched to a gene: 7. CDR3 length: 15 amino acids. The CDR3 loop is CSVEARGGVGDTQYF. The CDR3 DNA is TGCAGCGTTGAAGCGCGGGGGGGCGTTGGAGATACGCAGTATTTT.

The chain has TRBV2 and TRBJ2-1, with 8 bases identical to TRBD2. V was pared by 9 bases and J by 1 base, with 8 bases of the junction left unmatched. Germline-derived CDR1 and CDR2 are SNHLY and FYNNEI. CDR3 length: 15 amino acids. CDR3 amino acids: CASQIAGGSYNEQFF. In DNA form, the CDR3 reads TGTGCCAGTCAAATCGCGGGGGGTTCCTACAATGAGCAGTTCTTC. Full variable domain (rest looked up from reference TRBV2 and TRBJ2-1): EPEVTQTPSHQVTQMGQEVILRCVPISNHLYFYWYRQILGQKVEFLVSFYNNEISEKSEIFDDQFSVERPDGSNFTLKIRSTKLEDSAMYFCASQIAGGSYNEQFFGPGTRLTVL.

This rearrangement joins TRBV24-1 to TRBJ2-1, with D maybe TRBD2 (6 bases). The V gene's germline CDR1 is KGHDR and CDR2 SFDVKD. Deletions cut 10 bases from V and 9 bases from J, with 15 bases between. CDR3 length: 12 amino acids. The CDR3 coding sequence is TGTGCCACTGGCGGGGTTCTAGGTGAGCAGTTCTTC. Translating it yields CATGGVLGEQFF.

The V and J genes are TRBV11-2 and TRBJ2-3; TRBD2 might be the D (5 bases). The germline gives CDR1 SGHAT, CDR2 FQNNGV. The CDR3 spans 16 residues. V lost 3 bases and J 3 bases, leaving 16 bases between the germline ends. The CDR3, as DNA: TGTGCCAGCAGCTTCCCTCGGGGTGCACGAACAGATACGCAGTATTTT. It encodes CASSFPRGARTDTQYF.

The chain carries TRBV10-3 and TRBJ2-2; 8 bases line up with TRBD1. The V gene end was trimmed by 2 bases and the J gene end by 4 bases; junction bases not matched to a gene: 6. Germline V gene data show CDR1 as ENHRY and CDR2 as SYGVKD. The CDR3 length is 16 residues. CDR3 nucleotide sequence: TGTGCCATCAGTGAGATGGGACAGGACATCACCGGGGAGCTGTTTTTT. This gives the protein CAISEMGQDITGELFF.

This clone was detected only once. The V and J genes are TRBV19 and TRBJ2-5; possible D gene TRBD1, 5 bases. CDR1 and CDR2 (germline): LNHDA, SQIVND (reference sequence). CDR3 size: 13 residues. Trimming took off 5 bases at V and 5 bases at J, with 12 bases between the two ends. The CDR3 is CASSFQGEETQYF. The DNA for the CDR3 is TGTGCCAGTAGTTTTCAGGGTGAGGAGACCCAGTACTTC.

The chain is built from TRBV11-2 and TRBJ2-3; TRBD2 might be the D (7 bases). Trimming cost V 5 bases and J 0 bases, with 21 bases left between them. The CDR3 runs 18 residues. Germline lookup yields CDR1 SGHAT and CDR2 FQNNGV. The CDR3 spells CASSHARGPRASTDTQYF. The CDR3 coding sequence is TGTGCCAGCAGCCATGCGCGGGGGCCCCGTGCTAGCACAGATACGCAGTATTTT. The full variable domain, completed using reference TRBV11-2 and TRBJ2-3, is EAGVAQSPRYKIIEKRQSVAFWCNPISGHATLYWYQQILGQGPKLLIQFQNNGVVDDSQLPKDRFSAERLKGVDSTLKIQPAKLEDSAVYLCASSHARGPRASTDTQYFGPGTRLTVL.

This clone was seen a single time. The genes are TRBV6-6 and TRBJ1-6, with TRBD1 identical over 7 bases. CDR1 and CDR2 from the germline V gene are MNHNY and SVGAGI (reference sequence). With 7 bases clipped from V and 9 bases from J, the junction kept 15 bases outside the gene matches. The CDR3 loop spans 16 amino acids. The CDR3 nucleotides read TGTGCCAGCACCCACGCGTCTACAGGGGCGGGTTCACCCCTCCACTTT. It translates to CASTHASTGAGSPLHF.

The chain links TRBV12-3 or TRBV12-4 to TRBJ2-7; D perhaps matches TRBD1 (6 bases). CDR3 length: 13 amino acids. V lost 4 bases to trimming and J lost 2 bases, with 9 bases between them. The CDR3: CASSYGTTYEQYF. The CDR3 coding sequence is TGTGCCAGCAGTTACGGGACAACCTACGAGCAGTACTTC.

The chain carries TRBV7-9 and TRBJ2-1, with D possibly being TRBD2 (6 bases). This CDR3 has 16 amino acids. Germline V CDR1 and CDR2: SEHNR, FQNEAQ (reference sequence). The V gene lost 1 base and the J gene lost 8 bases, with 18 bases spanning the gap. The CDR3 spells CASSLGGDPQPDEQFF. In DNA form, the CDR3 reads TGTGCCAGCAGCTTAGGGGGGGACCCCCAACCGGATGAGCAGTTCTTC.